This TCR beta chain was captured in a study of cytomegalovirus exposure and HLA in healthy donors. General study results and limits: Segments of the TCR beta V type were, in most cases, productive about 87% or about 30% of the time in an earlier analysis.

It was with 60 Vbeta and 13 Jbeta primers that the PCR ran. Some clones are missing from TCRdb's copy, which holds only in-frame ones; the method was immunoSEQ multiplex PCR. The sample holds 180,000 or so clones, roughly 88% seen once. Looked up from germline, CDR1 is MGHDK and CDR2 is SYGVNS. The CDR3 runs to 13 residues. Trimming shortened V by 7 bases and J by 3 bases, and 11 bases separated the two germline ends. As concerns this clone: What it recognizes is unknown.

The receptor was isolated from a man aged 18 to 30 in good health and CMV-seropositive. This sequence joins TRBV25-1 and TRBJ2-3, with a weak D call TRBD2 (5 bases). Material: PBMCs. For the CDR3, the DNA is TGTGCCAGCATAAGCGGAGATACAGATACGCAGTATTTT. Protein product: CASISGDTDTQYF.